The 22 T cell receptor beta chains in this list originate from one sample, sequenced in a study of blood T cell repertoires in COVID-19. Repertoires were generated with immunoSEQ multiplex PCR, while TCRdb's copy carries only in-frame clones and drops some. Of roughly 250,000 clones listed, 70% to 90% are singletons. Sequenced sample: PBMCs or T cells enriched from blood (not recorded which). The receptors come from a woman aged 40 to 50 with acute COVID-19.

The table lists this clone with a few counts. The chain joins TRBV29-1 to TRBJ1-5, with 7 bases matching TRBD1. CDR1 SQVTM and CDR2 ANQGSEA come from the germline V gene. This CDR3 has 15 residues. V was clipped by 4 bases and J by 3 bases; unmatched bases: 9. The chain's CDR3 is CSVVPTGDVNQPQHF. For the CDR3, the DNA is TGCAGCGTTGTCCCAACAGGGGACGTCAATCAGCCCCAGCATTTT. The variable domain in full, with the rest retrieved from reference TRBV29-1 and TRBJ1-5, is SAVISQKPSRDICQRGTSLTIQCQVDSQVTMMFWYRQQPGQSLTLIATANQGSEATYESGFVIDKFPISRPNLTFSTLTVSNMSPEDSSIYLCSVVPTGDVNQPQHFGDGTRLSIL.

The chain links TRBV27 to TRBJ1-5; 7 bases agree with TRBD1. Trimming took 2 bases from V and 9 from J; bases not matched to a gene: 4. The CDR3 consists of 13 residues. Germline CDR1 MNHEY, CDR2 SMNVEV (reference sequence). The CDR3 loop reads CASSLRQGPPQHF. For the CDR3, the DNA is TGTGCCAGCAGTTTAAGACAGGGTCCGCCCCAGCATTTT.

V usage is TRBV20-1 and J usage is TRBJ2-1; a possible D gene is TRBD2 (6 bases). The CDR3 contains 10 residues. Germline lookup yields CDR1 DFQATT and CDR2 SNEGSKA (reference sequence). The ends were cut back, 5 bases at V and 8 bases at J, with 7 bases in the middle. CDR3 coding DNA: TGCAGTGCTTGGGGGGATGAGCAGTTCTTC. Translating it yields CSAWGDEQFF.

The J gene is TRBJ2-2, the V gene TRBV5-1; the match to TRBD1 covers 7 bases. The germline gives CDR1 SGHRS, CDR2 YFSETQ. This CDR3 comprises 15 residues. Trimming at V came to 3 bases and at J to 0 bases, leaving 2 bases not matched to a gene. The CDR3 region has the DNA TGCGCCAGCAGCTCCGGGACAGCGAACACCGGGGAGCTGTTTTTT. It specifies CASSSGTANTGELFF.

The J gene is TRBJ1-1, the V gene TRBV19; a weak D match, TRBD1 (5 bases). Trimming took off 7 bases at V and 4 bases at J, with 19 bases between the two ends. Germline V gives CDR1 LNHDA, CDR2 SQIVND (reference sequence). The CDR3 is 15 amino acids. CDR3 residues: CASTLVGTRGTEAFF. CDR3 bases: TGTGCCAGTACTTTAGTCGGGACTCGGGGCACTGAAGCTTTCTTT.

The V gene is TRBV9, the J gene TRBJ2-3; 7 bases are a match to TRBD2. The CDR3 is made up of 13 amino acids. Germline V gene sequence: CDR1 SGDLS, CDR2 YYNGEE. Losses at the gene ends were 4 bases for V and 8 bases for J; bases not matched to a gene: 7. The CDR3 here is CASSSGTMGTQYF. CDR3 bases: TGTGCCAGCAGCTCCGGGACTATGGGTACGCAGTATTTT.

The rearrangement joins TRBV7-3 to TRBJ2-3, with 10 bases fitting TRBD2. CDR3 length equals 18 residues. The V and J ends lost 1 base and 1 base, in that order; junction bases with no gene match: 8. The germline CDR1 and CDR2 sequences are SGHTA and FQGTGA. In nucleotides, the CDR3 is TGTGCCAGCAGCTTAATAAGGCTAGCGGGAGTCGGCACAGATACGCAGTATTTT. Protein product: CASSLIRLAGVGTDTQYF. Drawing the rest from reference TRBV7-3 and TRBJ2-3, the complete variable domain is GAGVSQTPSNKVTEKGKYVELRCDPISGHTALYWYRQSLGQGPEFLIYFQGTGAADDSGLPNDRFFAVRPEGSVSTLKIQRTERGDSAVYLCASSLIRLAGVGTDTQYFGPGTRLTVL.

This chain joins TRBV28 and TRBJ2-7; 7 bases are shared with TRBD2. J gave up 6 bases and V 5 bases, and 10 bases lay outside the gene matches. From germline, CDR1 is MDHEN and CDR2 SYDVKM. This CDR3 has 14 residues. The CDR3 sequence is CASSLRTSYTEQYF. The CDR3 DNA is TGTGCCAGCAGTCTACGGACTAGTTATACCGAGCAGTACTTC.

The V call is TRBV2, the J call TRBJ2-7; TRBD1 is a possible D gene (6 bases). Per the germline V gene, CDR1 is SNHLY and CDR2 is FYNNEI. Trimming left V 4 bases short and J 0 bases short, with 13 bases between. The CDR3 is 15 amino acids. This chain's CDR3 is CASSAPTGFSYEQYF. CDR3 sequence (DNA): TGTGCCAGCAGTGCCCCGACAGGTTTCTCCTACGAGCAGTACTTC. The full variable domain, its missing parts supplied by reference TRBV2 and TRBJ2-7, is EPEVTQTPSHQVTQMGQEVILRCVPISNHLYFYWYRQILGQKVEFLVSFYNNEISEKSEIFDDQFSVERPDGSNFTLKIRSTKLEDSAMYFCASSAPTGFSYEQYFGPGTRLTVT.

The chain combines TRBV12-3 or TRBV12-4 with TRBJ2-1, with TRBD1 as a possible D gene (6 bases). Trimming left V 8 bases short and J 6 bases short, with 8 bases between. The length of the CDR3 is 11 residues. The CDR3 DNA follows: TGTGCCAGCGGACAGCCCAATGAGCAGTTCTTC. Translating it yields CASGQPNEQFF.

The chain is built from TRBV7-2 and TRBJ2-7; possible D gene TRBD1, 6 bases. The CDR3 is 15 amino acids. Trimming shortened V by 3 bases and J by 0 bases, and 12 bases separated the two germline ends. CDR1 and CDR2 (germline): SGHTA, FQGNSA. The CDR3 DNA sequence: TGTGCCAGCAGCTTGGGACAAAAGAGCTCCTACGAGCAGTACTTC. Encoded protein: CASSLGQKSSYEQYF. The full variable domain, in which reference TRBV7-2 and TRBJ2-7 provide the parts outside the CDR3, is GAGVSQSPSNKVTEKGKDVELRCDPISGHTALYWYRQSLGQGLEFLIYFQGNSAPDKSGLPSDRFSAERTGGSVSTLTIQRTQQEDSAVYLCASSLGQKSSYEQYFGPGTRLTVT.

The J gene is TRBJ2-5, the V gene TRBV5-1, with TRBD2 matching over 12 bases. Germline lookup yields CDR1 SGHRS and CDR2 YFSETQ. Germline trimming cut 7 bases from V and 4 bases from J; bases unmatched to any gene: 11. The CDR3 extends over 16 amino acids. Written as DNA, the CDR3 is TGCGCCAGCGCTAATCCTAGCGGGAGGGCCCGAGAGACCCAGTACTTC. This codes for CASANPSGRARETQYF.

As for this clone: The junction departs from the called germline gene at one end, perhaps through a read error. The chain combines TRBV6-5 with TRBJ1-1, with 9 bases aligning to TRBD1. This CDR3 is 13 amino acids long. The germline V gene encodes CDR1 MNHEY and CDR2 SVGAGI. CDR3 region: CASGQGIFPETFF. CDR3 DNA: TGTGCCAGCGGACAGGGGATTTTCCCTGAAACTTTCTTT.

The chain uses TRBV10-3 and TRBJ1-3; maybe TRBD1 (5 bases). The CDR3 has 10 amino acids. The V gene lost 10 bases and the J gene lost 6 bases, with 7 bases spanning the gap. Germline CDR1 is ENHRY and CDR2 is SYGVKD. DNA for the CDR3: TGTGCCACGGGGGAAAACACCATATATTTT. Its protein is CATGENTIYF.

This clone was recorded once. This chain's CDR3 is CASSEATGILDTQYF. The CDR3 coding sequence is TGTGCCAGCAGTGAAGCGACAGGGATTTTGGATACGCAGTATTTT. The chain joins TRBV6-1 to TRBJ2-3; TRBD1 matches at 7 bases. The CDR3 covers 15 residues. Per germline, CDR1 MNHNS and CDR2 SASEGT. V was pared by 0 bases and J by 6 bases, with 6 bases of the junction left unmatched.

The chain employs TRBV29-1 and TRBJ2-7; 8 positions match TRBD1. Looked up from germline, CDR1 is SQVTM and CDR2 is ANQGSEA. V trimming: 4 bases; J trimming: 2 bases; junction bases outside the gene matches: 7. The CDR3 has 14 amino acids. The CDR3 DNA is TGCAGCGTTGGGGCGGGGACAGGTGCCTACGAGCAGTACTTC. Translated: CSVGAGTGAYEQYF.

As regards this clone: At the DNA level, this CDR3 is encoded by other sequences in the same sample as well. The rearrangement links TRBV12-3 or TRBV12-4 to TRBJ1-2; maybe TRBD1 (5 bases). The length of the CDR3 is 13 residues. Trimming removed 3 bases at V and 4 bases at J, with 9 bases between. The CDR3 bases are TGTGCCAGCAGTTTTGGAGGGGCCTATGGCTACACCTTC. Translated, it gives CASSFGGAYGYTF.

V gene TRBV19 combines with J gene TRBJ2-7, with D perhaps matching TRBD2 (5 bases). The ends were cut back, 8 bases at V and 6 bases at J, with 20 bases in the middle. CDR3 length: 14 amino acids. CDR1 LNHDA and CDR2 SQIVND come from the germline V gene (reference sequence). In DNA form, the CDR3 reads TGTGCCAGTGCTCAACTTCGACGCGGAGGCGAGCAGTACTTC. Amino acid sequence: CASAQLRRGGEQYF.

J is TRBJ2-5 and V is TRBV24-1, with D perhaps matching TRBD1 (5 bases). Trimming took off 3 bases at V and 2 bases at J, with 15 bases between the two ends. The germline V gene encodes CDR1 KGHDR and CDR2 SFDVKD. The CDR3 runs 16 residues. CDR3 DNA sequence: TGTGCCACCAGTGATGACCAAGACAGAGTTCAAGAGACCCAGTACTTC. Translation gives CATSDDQDRVQETQYF.

The V gene is TRBV21-1, the J gene TRBJ1-4; the listed D gene, TRBD1, was not tested against the DNA. TRBV21-1 constitutes a pseudogene. This CDR3 spans 12 amino acids. DNA for the CDR3: TGTGCCAGCAGCAAAGCGCCACGGGACAGGGTTTTT. This sequence encodes CASSKAPRDRVF.

This clone showed up just once. The rearrangement joins TRBV5-8 to TRBJ1-2; no reliable D call. Trimming removed 7 bases from V and 1 base from J, with 8 bases in between. The CDR3 runs 12 residues. The V gene's germline CDR1 is SGHTS and CDR2 YDEGEE. The CDR3 sequence is CASGSRNYGYTF. CDR3 bases: TGTGCCAGCGGCTCTCGTAACTATGGCTACACCTTC.

CDR3 protein: CASEQGGASNQPQHF. The CDR3 coding sequence is TGTGCCAGCGAACAGGGTGGGGCTAGCAATCAGCCCCAGCATTTT. The chain recombines TRBV6-5 with TRBJ1-5; weak D call: TRBD1 (6 bases). The CDR3 spans 15 residues. Germline CDR1 reads MNHEY; CDR2 reads SVGAGI. V was clipped by 8 bases and J by 0 bases, with 14 bases between them.